The 2 T cell receptor beta chains below were found in one sample sequenced in a study of cytomegalovirus exposure and HLA in healthy donors. A multiplex PCR was run with 60 Vbeta primers and 13 Jbeta primers. Here immunoSEQ multiplex PCR was the method, and the copy in TCRdb shows in-frame clones only, minus some. The table shows about 150,000 clones, with approximately 72% occurring only once. The sequenced sample was PBMCs. These receptor sequences come from a man aged 35 to 55 in good health and CMV-seronegative.

The V call is TRBV10-3, the J call TRBJ2-7, with 7 bases matching TRBD2. The germline gives CDR1 ENHRY, CDR2 SYGVKD. Losses at the gene ends were 2 bases for V and 3 bases for J; bases not matched to a gene: 4. There are 14 residues in the CDR3. The CDR3 loop is CAISEVGGYYEQYF. The CDR3 DNA reads as TGTGCCATCAGTGAGGTCGGGGGGTACTACGAGCAGTACTTC.

The chain carries TRBV11-2 and TRBJ1-4, with 7 bases fitting TRBD1. Trimming cost V 5 bases and J 2 bases; bases outside gene matches: 2. Germline CDR1 and CDR2: SGHAT and FQNNGV. The CDR3 has 14 amino acids. In DNA form, the CDR3 reads TGTGCCAGCAGCCCCAGGGGGACTAATGAAAAACTGTTTTTT. Translation gives CASSPRGTNEKLFF.